Listed here are 30 T cell receptor beta chains from one sample, sequenced in a study of blood T cell repertoires in COVID-19. Here immunoSEQ multiplex PCR was the method, and the copy in TCRdb shows in-frame clones only, minus some. The table records 350,000 to 400,000 clones, around 89% of them present only once. The specimen sequenced was PBMCs or T cells enriched from blood (not recorded which). These receptors all stem from a woman in her 30s with acute COVID-19.

The rearrangement joins TRBV2 to TRBJ2-7; tentatively, D is TRBD2 (7 bases). The CDR3 consists of 12 residues. Germline CDR1 reads SNHLY; CDR2 reads FYNNEI. V lost 5 bases, J lost 12 bases, and 17 bases lay in between. The CDR3 loop is CASSQQGGVPYF. The CDR3 DNA reads TGTGCCAGCAGTCAACAAGGGGGGGTACCGTACTTC.

The chain recombines TRBV7-3 with TRBJ2-7; no clear D. V lost 1 base to trimming and J lost 5 bases, with 9 bases between them. Germline V lookup: CDR1 SGHTA, CDR2 FQGTGA. The CDR3 consists of 13 residues. The CDR3: CASSLMAENEQYF. Written as DNA, the CDR3 is TGTGCCAGCAGCTTAATGGCAGAAAACGAGCAGTACTTC.

For the CDR3, the DNA is TGCGCCAGCAGCTTGGTCCTTGCGGACACTGAAGCTTTCTTT. Residues: CASSLVLADTEAFF. The chain is built from TRBV5-1 and TRBJ1-1; the D is unclear. The CDR3 loop spans 14 amino acids. Per the germline V gene, CDR1 is SGHRS and CDR2 is YFSETQ. Between the trimmed V and J ends, which lost 0 bases and 3 bases, there was a span of 9 bases. Drawing the rest from reference TRBV5-1 and TRBJ1-1, the complete variable domain is KAGVTQTPRYLIKTRGQQVTLSCSPISGHRSVSWYQQTPGQGLQFLFEYFSETQRNKGNFPGRFSGRQFSNSRSEMNVSTLELGDSALYLCASSLVLADTEAFFGQGTRLTVV.

The chain links TRBV4-1 to TRBJ2-1, with 10 nucleotides matching TRBD2. The CDR3 loop spans 15 amino acids. With V trimmed by 0 bases and J by 10 bases, 6 bases remained unmatched. Germline CDR1 MGHRA, CDR2 YSYEKL. CDR3 sequence reads: CASSQEELLAGEQFF. CDR3 bases: TGCGCCAGCAGCCAAGAAGAGTTACTAGCGGGGGAGCAGTTCTTC.

The chain uses TRBV18 and TRBJ1-2, with D perhaps TRBD1 (5 bases). The length of the CDR3 is 15 residues. The germline V gene encodes CDR1 KGHSH and CDR2 LQKENI. Trimming removed 2 bases at V and 11 bases at J, with 21 bases between. The CDR3 DNA follows: TGTGCCAGCTCACCATTCTCCGACAGTCTCTTCGAGTACACCTTC. Amino acid sequence: CASSPFSDSLFEYTF.

The V call is TRBV18, the J call TRBJ2-7; 7 bases are a match to TRBD1. Unmatched junction bases numbered 2, after V lost 0 bases and J lost 0 bases. The CDR3 has 15 residues. Germline V gene data show CDR1 as KGHSH and CDR2 as LQKENI. The CDR3 region has the DNA TGTGCCAGCTCACCACCGGGACAGAGCTCCTACGAGCAGTACTTC. Translating gives CASSPPGQSSYEQYF.

V and J are TRBV2 and TRBJ1-4, with 9 bases aligning to TRBD1. With 6 bases clipped from V and 6 bases from J, the junction kept 8 bases outside the gene matches. The CDR3 covers 15 residues. Germline CDR1 and CDR2: SNHLY and FYNNEI. The CDR3 DNA reads TGTGCCAGCAGAGTAACAGGGGGCCTGTATGAAAAACTGTTTTTT. The encoded protein is CASRVTGGLYEKLFF.

J is TRBJ1-2 and V is TRBV9; 11 bases map to TRBD1. J gave up 6 bases and V 2 bases, and 9 bases lay outside the gene matches. The CDR3 runs 16 residues. Germline V gene sequence: CDR1 SGDLS, CDR2 YYNGEE. The CDR3 DNA follows: TGTGCCAGCAGCGTGGGAATGGGACAGGGGGGGAATGGCTACACCTTC. Encoded protein: CASSVGMGQGGNGYTF.

The rearrangement joins TRBV5-6 to TRBJ2-4, with D perhaps TRBD2 (6 bases). This CDR3 region has 16 residues. Germline V gene sequence: CDR1 SGHDT, CDR2 YYEEEE. V lost 2 bases and J lost 6, with 18 bases in between. The chain's CDR3 is CASSLAGGRLTNIQYF. The CDR3 DNA is TGTGCCAGCAGCTTAGCGGGCGGCAGGTTAACAAACATTCAGTACTTC.

The chain recombines TRBV18 with TRBJ2-3; a weak D match, TRBD1 (5 bases). Trimming pared 3 bases from V and 4 bases from J, leaving 20 bases between. CDR3 length equals 17 residues. Germline loops: CDR1 KGHSH, CDR2 LQKENI. The CDR3 DNA reads as TGTGCCAGCTCACCTTTTCGGCAGGGCAAAGGGGCAGATACGCAGTATTTT. Protein sequence: CASSPFRQGKGADTQYF. The whole variable domain, filled in from reference TRBV18 and TRBJ2-3, reads NAGVMQNPRHLVRRRGQEARLRCSPMKGHSHVYWYRQLPEEGLKFMVYLQKENIIDESGMPKERFSAEFPKEGPSILRIQQVVRGDSAAYFCASSPFRQGKGADTQYFGPGTRLTVL.

CDR3 DNA: TGCAGCGTTGAAGACGGGGGGAAACCCTACGAGCAGTACTTC. It is translated as CSVEDGGKPYEQYF. The chain joins TRBV29-1 to TRBJ2-7; 7 nucleotides match TRBD2. Germline CDR1 SQVTM, CDR2 ANQGSEA. Unmatched junction bases numbered 4, after V lost 0 bases and J lost 2 bases. The CDR3 length is 14 residues.

The rearrangement uses TRBV9 and TRBJ1-1, with a possible D match to TRBD1 (6 bases). Germline assignment: CDR1 SGDLS and CDR2 YYNGEE. V shed 4 bases and J shed 5 bases, with 15 bases lying between them. This CDR3 comprises 14 residues. CDR3 loop: CASSLGGGVTEAFF. In DNA form, the CDR3 reads TGTGCCAGCAGCCTAGGAGGGGGTGTGACTGAAGCTTTCTTT.

The chain links TRBV9 to TRBJ1-2, with 7 bases lining up with TRBD1. Germline V gives CDR1 SGDLS, CDR2 YYNGEE. Losses at the gene ends were 7 bases for V and 3 bases for J; bases not matched to a gene: 6. The CDR3 contains 13 residues. The CDR3 sequence is CASSRGEDYGYTF. CDR3 in DNA: TGTGCCAGCTCCAGGGGGGAAGACTATGGCTACACCTTC.

The rearrangement links TRBV4-1 to TRBJ2-7, with 7 bases aligning to TRBD2. Per germline, CDR1 MGHRA and CDR2 YSYEKL. CDR3 length: 16 amino acids. The V segment lost 0 bases and the J segment 5 bases; nucleotides outside the gene matches: 10. The CDR3 DNA reads as TGCGCCAGCAGCCAAGATTGGACGGGGGGAGGCCACGAGCAGTACTTC. Amino acids: CASSQDWTGGGHEQYF.

This sequence joins TRBV7-9 and TRBJ2-7, with 8 bases identical to TRBD1. Losses at the gene ends were 1 base for V and 0 bases for J; bases not matched to a gene: 5. The CDR3 contains 16 residues. Germline CDR1 reads SEHNR; CDR2 reads FQNEAQ (reference sequence). CDR3 coding DNA: TGTGCCAGCAGCTTAGACTGGACAGGGAGCTCCTACGAGCAGTACTTC. Protein: CASSLDWTGSSYEQYF.

In nucleotides, the CDR3 is TGCGCCAGCAGCCACCCCGGGTCTTACGAGCAGTACTTC. It yields the protein CASSHPGSYEQYF. The chain is built from TRBV4-1 and TRBJ2-7; unclear D gene. This CDR3 spans 13 amino acids. The germline gives CDR1 MGHRA, CDR2 YSYEKL. Trimming took 3 bases from V and 4 from J, leaving 10 bases between them.

This chain links TRBV7-2 with TRBJ1-3, with D uncertain. Trimming stripped 2 bases from V and 0 bases from J, with 8 bases between. There are 15 residues in the CDR3. Germline CDR1 is SGHTA and CDR2 is FQGNSA. CDR3 region: CASSLLSRSGNTIYF. CDR3 bases: TGTGCCAGCAGCTTACTTAGTCGCTCTGGAAACACCATATATTTT.

The chain links TRBV6-2 or TRBV6-3 to TRBJ1-5; 10 bases match TRBD1. V dropped 5 bases and J dropped 5; count of bases not matched to a gene: 9. CDR1 and CDR2 from the germline V gene are MNHEY and SVGEGT. The CDR3 length is 16 residues. Written as DNA, the CDR3 is TGTGCCAGCAGTCCCCGGACAGGGGGGATTTATCAGCCCCAGCATTTT. Translated, it gives CASSPRTGGIYQPQHF.

This chain joins TRBV2 and TRBJ1-2; D possibly corresponds to TRBD1 (5 bases). Germline V gene lookup returns CDR1 SNHLY and CDR2 FYNNEI. The V and J ends lost 7 bases and 4 bases respectively, with 16 bases between them. The CDR3 length is 14 residues. This CDR3 is CASTKGNAVYGYTF. In nucleotides, the CDR3 is TGTGCCAGCACGAAGGGGAACGCTGTCTATGGCTACACCTTC.

This clone was found once. The V call is TRBV21-1, the J call TRBJ1-2; the table's TRBD1 call for D was not verified on the DNA. TRBV21-1 is listed as a pseudogene. The CDR3 is 16 residues long. Written as DNA, the CDR3 is TGTGCCAGCCCCGTCCTACCGGGACAGCCCGTCTATGGCTACACCTTC. Protein sequence: CASPVLPGQPVYGYTF.

The V call is TRBV6-6, the J call TRBJ1-2; 8 bases are a match to TRBD1. V lost 6 bases and J lost 4; bases outside the gene matches: 4. The CDR3 is made up of 13 amino acids. Germline CDR1 and CDR2: MNHNY and SVGAGI (reference sequence). The CDR3 DNA sequence: TGTGCCAGCAGCGTTGGACAGGGCTATGGCTACACCTTC. Residues: CASSVGQGYGYTF.

The CDR3 region has the DNA TGTGCCAGCAGCCAAGTAGCCGTCTTCACAGATACGCAGTATTTT. As protein: CASSQVAVFTDTQYF. The chain links TRBV14 to TRBJ2-3, with D hard to call. The CDR3 length is 15 residues. The germline V gene has CDR1 SGHDN and CDR2 FVKESK. Trimming removed 1 base at V and 2 bases at J, with 10 bases between. The full variable domain, rest sourced from reference TRBV14 and TRBJ2-3, is EAGVTQFPSHSVIEKGQTVTLRCDPISGHDNLYWYRRVMGKEIKFLLHFVKESKQDESGMPNNRFLAERTGGTYSTLKVQPAELEDSGVYFCASSQVAVFTDTQYFGPGTRLTVL.

CDR3 protein: CASSFSSGGADTQYF. For the CDR3, the DNA is TGCGCCAGCAGCTTTTCTAGCGGGGGGGCAGATACGCAGTATTTT. The J gene is TRBJ2-3, the V gene TRBV5-1; 12 bases agree with TRBD2. CDR3 length equals 15 residues. With V trimmed by 2 bases and J by 4 bases, 2 bases remained unmatched. Germline V CDR1 and CDR2: SGHRS, YFSETQ.

The chain combines TRBV5-1 with TRBJ1-4; possibly TRBD1 for D (5 bases). V was trimmed by 1 base and J by 1 base, leaving 8 bases between them. From germline, CDR1 is SGHRS and CDR2 YFSETQ. The CDR3 spans 15 residues. CDR3 DNA: TGCGCCAGCAGCTTGTACCAGGGAACTAATGAAAAACTGTTTTTT. It translates to CASSLYQGTNEKLFF.

V is TRBV5-1 and J is TRBJ2-7; TRBD2 agrees at 9 bases. The V and J ends lost 0 bases and 5 bases, in that order; junction bases with no gene match: 3. In germline, CDR1 is SGHRS, CDR2 YFSETQ. The CDR3 contains 14 residues. Here the CDR3 reads CASSLEGLANEQYF. Written as DNA, the CDR3 is TGCGCCAGCAGCTTGGAGGGACTAGCAAACGAGCAGTACTTC.

J is TRBJ2-5 and V is TRBV10-2; 7 bases fit TRBD1. Trimming cost V 3 bases and J 2 bases; bases outside gene matches: 9. CDR3 length: 16 amino acids. Germline CDR1 and CDR2: WSHSY and SAAADI. The CDR3 reads CASSDPGTVPQETQYF. The DNA of the CDR3 is TGCGCCAGCAGTGACCCTGGGACAGTGCCACAAGAGACCCAGTACTTC.

This sequence joins TRBV29-1 and TRBJ1-1; 7 bases line up with TRBD1. CDR3 size: 13 residues. Trimming cost V 7 bases and J 6 bases; bases outside gene matches: 11. Germline lookup yields CDR1 SQVTM and CDR2 ANQGSEA. The CDR3 DNA reads TGCAGCGGGAAACAGGGGAGTGGGGCTGAAGCTTTCTTT. Amino acids: CSGKQGSGAEAFF.

The chain is built from TRBV12-3 or TRBV12-4 and TRBJ1-1, with a tentative D call TRBD1 (5 bases). The CDR3 totals 12 residues. With 4 bases removed from V and 7 bases from J, the gap between germline ends came to 10 bases. The CDR3 loop reads CASSYATVEAFF. CDR3 bases: TGTGCCAGCAGTTACGCGACAGTTGAAGCTTTCTTT.

This chain joins TRBV7-9 and TRBJ1-2, with 11 bases aligning to TRBD1. The CDR3 is made up of 14 amino acids. The germline gives CDR1 SEHNR, CDR2 FQNEAQ (reference sequence). The V segment lost 0 bases and the J segment 7 bases; nucleotides outside the gene matches: 1. Here the CDR3 reads CASSLAGTGGGYTF. The DNA of the CDR3 is TGTGCCAGCAGCTTAGCAGGGACAGGGGGTGGCTACACCTTC.

CDR3 residues: CASSEDYGQGYGYTF. CDR3 sequence (DNA): TGTGCCAGCAGTGAGGACTACGGACAGGGCTATGGCTACACCTTC. The rearrangement joins TRBV6-2 or TRBV6-3 to TRBJ1-2; TRBD1 matches 8 bases. CDR1 is MNHEY, CDR2 SVGEGT, per germline. J gave up 4 bases and V 5 bases, and 9 bases lay outside the gene matches. The CDR3 has 15 residues.